This is a list of T cell receptor beta chains from one sample in a study of CD8 T cells in ankylosing spondylitis. Each CDR3 protein is one row after TCRdb ran MiXCR on the 5' RACE reads. The sample records fewer than 400,000 distinct CDR3 sequences, under 25% being singletons. Sequenced: blood, either unsorted or a sorted T cell fraction (not recorded which). The origin of the receptors is a male donor with ankylosing spondylitis. Each CDR3 is given with its conserved first and last residue. The D gene is left open where the match is weak. Size is omitted from some rows. Given values are once, few, many or a class for expanded clones.

length	J	size	V	D	CDR3	DNA
11	TRBJ2-1	few	TRBV2	NA	CASSEYDEQFF	TGTGCCAGCAGTGAATACGATGAGCAGTTCTTC
15	TRBJ1-3	few	TRBV12-3/TRBV12-4	NA	CASSRQSHSGNTIYF	TGTGCCAGCAGTCGACAGAGTCACTCTGGAAACACCATATATTTT
16	TRBJ1-5	few	TRBV15	NA	CATSRDPGGTGQPQHF	TGTGCCACCAGCAGAGACCCGGGGGGAACTGGTCAGCCCCAGCATTTT
14	TRBJ2-7	few	TRBV18	NA	CASSRLTGNDEQYF	TGTGCCAGCTCACGCCTTACAGGGAACGACGAGCAGTACTTC
16	TRBJ2-1	once	TRBV20-1	NA	CCASAFGGISYNEQFF	TGCTGTGCTAGCGCCTTCGGAGGGATCTCCTACAATGAGCAGTTCTTC
14	TRBJ2-3	NA	TRBV5-1	TRBD1	CASSGGQDVDTQYF	TGCGCCAGCAGCGGGGGACAGGACGTGGATACGCAGTATTTT
15	TRBJ2-7	NA	TRBV12-3/TRBV12-4	NA	CASSPAGLGYYEQYF	TGTGCCAGCAGTCCGGCGGGACTGGGTTACTACGAGCAGTACTTC
15	TRBJ2-1	NA	TRBV5-5	NA	CASSLGAGEYNEQFF	TGTGCCAGCAGCTTGGGAGCAGGGGAATACAATGAGCAGTTCTTC
13	TRBJ1-5	NA	TRBV7-2	NA	CASSLGNYQPQHF	TGTGCCAGCAGCTTAGGCAACTATCAGCCCCAGCATTTT
13	TRBJ2-3	few	TRBV20-1	NA	CSARRAGTDTQYF	TGCAGTGCTCGGAGGGCCGGCACAGATACGCAGTATTTT
14	TRBJ2-7	NA	TRBV11-2	NA	CASSYDFLSYEQYF	TGTGCCAGCAGCTACGACTTCCTCTCCTACGAGCAGTACTTC
15	TRBJ2-3	few	TRBV7-2	NA	CASSPMLGSTDTQYF	TGTGCCAGCAGCCCGATGTTAGGTAGCACAGATACGCAGTATTTT
14	TRBJ2-1	few	TRBV29-1	TRBD2	CSVEWLAGYNEQFF	TGCAGCGTTGAATGGTTAGCGGGGTACAATGAGCAGTTCTTC
16	TRBJ1-2	few	TRBV18	TRBD1	CASSPARQGAIYGYTF	TGTGCCAGCTCACCAGCGCGTCAGGGGGCCATCTATGGCTACACCTTC
13	TRBJ2-7	few	TRBV5-1	NA	CASSTPPAYEQYF	TGCGCCAGCAGCACGCCGCCGGCCTACGAGCAGTACTTC
13	TRBJ2-7	NA	TRBV25-1	NA	CASSFGATHEQYF	TGTGCCAGCAGCTTCGGGGCGACTCACGAGCAGTACTTC
11	TRBJ2-1	NA	TRBV7-2	NA	CASSFVDEQFF	TGTGCCAGCAGCTTCGTGGACGAGCAGTTCTTC
16	TRBJ1-5	NA	TRBV6-1	NA	CASRPGQRRVNQPQHF	TGTGCCAGCAGGCCCGGACAGCGGAGGGTCAATCAGCCCCAGCATTTT
13	TRBJ2-3	NA	TRBV28	NA	CASQGPRRDTQYF	TGTGCCAGCCAGGGTCCCCGGAGGGATACGCAGTATTTT
15	TRBJ1-1	few	TRBV20-1	TRBD1	CSARGTGPRHTEAFF	TGCAGTGCTAGGGGGACAGGGCCGAGACACACTGAAGCTTTCTTT
16	TRBJ1-1	NA	TRBV6-5	NA	CASSYRKPPKNTEAFF	TGTGCCAGCAGTTACCGAAAACCTCCAAAGAACACTGAAGCTTTCTTT
15	TRBJ2-1	few	TRBV6-5	NA	CASSYTADSYNEQFF	TGTGCCAGCAGTTATACGGCGGACTCCTACAATGAGCAGTTCTTC
16	TRBJ1-1	few	TRBV5-1	TRBD1	CASSLEGQPLRTEAFF	TGCGCCAGCAGCTTGGAGGGACAGCCCTTACGAACTGAAGCTTTCTTT
16	TRBJ2-1	once	TRBV28	NA	CASTPSPKAPYNEQFF	TGTGCCAGCACCCCTTCCCCCAAAGCGCCCTACAATGAGCAGTTCTTC
15	TRBJ2-1	NA	TRBV4-2	NA	CASSQDGLAGNEQFF	TGTGCCAGCAGCCAAGACGGGCTAGCCGGCAATGAGCAGTTCTTC
15	TRBJ2-7	NA	TRBV18	TRBD1	CASSLNRGESYEQYF	TGTGCCAGCTCACTAAACAGGGGTGAATCCTACGAGCAGTACTTC